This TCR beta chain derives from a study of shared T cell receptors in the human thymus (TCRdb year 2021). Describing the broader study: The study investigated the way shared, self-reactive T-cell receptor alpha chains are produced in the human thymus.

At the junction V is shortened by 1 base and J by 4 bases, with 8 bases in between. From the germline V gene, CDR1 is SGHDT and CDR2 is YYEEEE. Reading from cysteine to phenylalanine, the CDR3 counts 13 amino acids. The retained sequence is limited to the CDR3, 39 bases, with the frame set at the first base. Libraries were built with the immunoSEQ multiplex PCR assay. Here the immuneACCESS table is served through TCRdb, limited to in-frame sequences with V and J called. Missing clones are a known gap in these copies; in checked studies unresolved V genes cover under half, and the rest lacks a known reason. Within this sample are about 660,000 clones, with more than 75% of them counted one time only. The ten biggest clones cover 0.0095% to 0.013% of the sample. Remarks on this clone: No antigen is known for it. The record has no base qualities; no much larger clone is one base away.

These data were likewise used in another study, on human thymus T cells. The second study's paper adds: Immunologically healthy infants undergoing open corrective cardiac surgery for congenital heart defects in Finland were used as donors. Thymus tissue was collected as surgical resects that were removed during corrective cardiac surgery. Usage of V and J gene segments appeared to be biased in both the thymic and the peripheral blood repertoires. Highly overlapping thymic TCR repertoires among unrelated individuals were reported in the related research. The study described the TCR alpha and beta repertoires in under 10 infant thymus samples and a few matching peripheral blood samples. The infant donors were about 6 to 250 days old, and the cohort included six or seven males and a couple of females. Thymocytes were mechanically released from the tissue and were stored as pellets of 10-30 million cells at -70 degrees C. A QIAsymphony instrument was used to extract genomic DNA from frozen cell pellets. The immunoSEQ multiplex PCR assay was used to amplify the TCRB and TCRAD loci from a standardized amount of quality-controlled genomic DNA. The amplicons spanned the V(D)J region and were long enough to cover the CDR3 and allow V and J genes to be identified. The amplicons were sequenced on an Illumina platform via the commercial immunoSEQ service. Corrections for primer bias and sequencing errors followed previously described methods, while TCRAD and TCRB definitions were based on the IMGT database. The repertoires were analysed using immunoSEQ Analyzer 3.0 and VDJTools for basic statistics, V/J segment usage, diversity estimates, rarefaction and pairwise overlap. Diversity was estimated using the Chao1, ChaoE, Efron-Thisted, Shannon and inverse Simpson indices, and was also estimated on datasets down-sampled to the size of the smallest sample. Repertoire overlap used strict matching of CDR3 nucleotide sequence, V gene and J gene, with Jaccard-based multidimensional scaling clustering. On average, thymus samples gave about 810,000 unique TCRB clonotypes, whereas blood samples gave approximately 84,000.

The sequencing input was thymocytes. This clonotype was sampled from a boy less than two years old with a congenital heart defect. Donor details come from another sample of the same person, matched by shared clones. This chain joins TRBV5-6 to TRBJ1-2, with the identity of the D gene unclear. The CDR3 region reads CASSLQVVYGYTF. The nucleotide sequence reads TGTGCCAGCAGCTTGCAAGTAGTCTATGGCTACACCTTC.